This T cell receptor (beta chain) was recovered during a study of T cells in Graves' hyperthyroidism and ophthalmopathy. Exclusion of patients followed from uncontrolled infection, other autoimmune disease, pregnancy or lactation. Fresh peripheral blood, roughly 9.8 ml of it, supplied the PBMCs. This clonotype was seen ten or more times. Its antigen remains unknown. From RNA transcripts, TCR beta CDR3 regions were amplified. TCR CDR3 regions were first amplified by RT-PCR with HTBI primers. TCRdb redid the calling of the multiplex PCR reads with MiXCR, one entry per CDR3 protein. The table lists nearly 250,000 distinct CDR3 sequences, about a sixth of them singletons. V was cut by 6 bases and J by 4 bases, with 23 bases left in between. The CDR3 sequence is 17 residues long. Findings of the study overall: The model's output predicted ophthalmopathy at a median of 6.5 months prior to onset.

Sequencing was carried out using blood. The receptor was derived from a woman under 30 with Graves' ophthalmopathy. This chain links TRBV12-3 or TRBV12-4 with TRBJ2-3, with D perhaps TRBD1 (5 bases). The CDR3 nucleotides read TGTGCCAGCAGCCACCCTCCGACAGCTCCCATGGCAGATACGCAGTATTTT. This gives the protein CASSHPPTAPMADTQYF.